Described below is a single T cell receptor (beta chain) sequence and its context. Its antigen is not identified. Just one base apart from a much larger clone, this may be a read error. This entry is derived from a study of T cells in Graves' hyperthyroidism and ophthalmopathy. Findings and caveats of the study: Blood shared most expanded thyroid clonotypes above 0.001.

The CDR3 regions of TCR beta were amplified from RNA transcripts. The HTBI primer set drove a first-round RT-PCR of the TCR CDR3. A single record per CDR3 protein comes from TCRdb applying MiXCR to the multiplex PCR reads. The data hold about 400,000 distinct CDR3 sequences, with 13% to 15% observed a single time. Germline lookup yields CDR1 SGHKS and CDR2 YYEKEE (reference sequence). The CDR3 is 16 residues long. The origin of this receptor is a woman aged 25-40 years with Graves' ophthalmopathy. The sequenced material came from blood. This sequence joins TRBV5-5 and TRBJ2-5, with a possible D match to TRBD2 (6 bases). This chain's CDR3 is CASSVSLGRGQGTQYF. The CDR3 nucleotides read TGTGCCAGCAGCGTCTCGCTTGGGCGGGGCCAAGGGACCCAGTACTTC.